This note documents a single T cell receptor beta chain sequence. This entry comes from a study of blood T cell repertoires in COVID-19. Study context: The United States, Italy and Spain supplied acute and convalescent COVID-19 samples.

In germline, CDR1 is SGHTA, CDR2 FQGNSA. The CDR3 runs to 12 residues. V lost 0 bases and J lost 15, with 12 bases in between. The method was immunoSEQ multiplex PCR; TCRdb's version includes in-frame clones alone and lacks a portion of them. The sample includes approximately 240,000 clones, about 88% of them seen just once. The sequence was obtained from a middle-aged man who had recovered from COVID-19. This chain connects TRBV7-2 to TRBJ2-4; D ambiguous. The source material was peripheral blood. As DNA, the CDR3 is TGTGCCAGCAGCTTAGCGGGCAGTCCACGGTACTTC. This sequence encodes CASSLAGSPRYF.